A selection of T cell receptor beta chains follows, all from one sample in a study of T-cell reconstitution after alpha-beta-depleted transplantation in children. MiXCR, applied by TCRdb to the PCR reads, yields one record per CDR3 protein. The sample gives hundreds of thousands of distinct CDR3 sequences, around 15% of which show up once; around 41% is in the top ten. The source material was PBMCs, mostly from graft donor cells, sampled 360 days after TCRalphabeta/CD19-depleted stem cell transplant. The receptors originated from a male patient between 2 and 15 years old who had a stem cell transplant for acute lymphoblastic leukemia, so the T cells may come from the graft donor. The CDR3 runs from the conserved cysteine through the conserved F or W. D genes are given only for firm matches. Size is stated for part of the rows, as once, few or many counts, or as a class when the clone is expanded.

v_gene: TRBV12-3/TRBV12-4
j_gene: TRBJ1-1
d_gene: TRBD1
abundance: .
CDR3nt: TGTGCCAGCAGTCGGACAGGGATGTACACTGAAGCTTTCTTT
CDR3aa: CASSRTGMYTEAFF

v_gene: TRBV7-2
j_gene: TRBJ1-1
d_gene: TRBD1
abundance: few
CDR3nt: TGTGCCAGCAGCCGCGTCGGACAGGTACAGAACACTGAAGCTTTCTTT
CDR3aa: CASSRVGQVQNTEAFF

v_gene: TRBV6-4
j_gene: TRBJ2-1
d_gene: TRBD2
abundance: .
CDR3nt: TGTGCCAGCGGCCTTAGAGCGGGAGGGCTCAATGAGCAGTTCTTC
CDR3aa: CASGLRAGGLNEQFF

v_gene: TRBV3-1
j_gene: TRBJ2-7
d_gene: TRBD1
abundance: many
CDR3nt: TGTGCCAGCAGCCCTTACAGGGGGTGGCACGAGCAGTACTTC
CDR3aa: CASSPYRGWHEQYF

v_gene: TRBV19
j_gene: TRBJ1-1
d_gene: .
abundance: .
CDR3nt: TGTGCCAGTAGTATTCATCGGAGAGGGAACACTGAAGCTTTCTTT
CDR3aa: CASSIHRRGNTEAFF

v_gene: TRBV30
j_gene: TRBJ1-5
d_gene: .
abundance: few
CDR3nt: TGTGCCTGGAGTGGCCCGGCAGGAGGTTCTCCCCAGCATTTT
CDR3aa: CAWSGPAGGSPQHF

v_gene: TRBV11-2
j_gene: TRBJ2-7
d_gene: .
abundance: .
CDR3nt: TGTGCCAGCAGCCGAGGGCCTTCTGCTGGCGAGCAGTACTTC
CDR3aa: CASSRGPSAGEQYF

v_gene: TRBV9
j_gene: TRBJ2-1
d_gene: TRBD2
abundance: .
CDR3nt: TGTGCCAGCAGCGTATCAAGACTAGCGGGAGAATCCTCCTACAATGAGCAGTTCTTC
CDR3aa: CASSVSRLAGESSYNEQFF

v_gene: TRBV11-2
j_gene: TRBJ2-3
d_gene: TRBD2
abundance: .
CDR3nt: TGTGCCAGCAGCTTAGTTCTCAGGCTAGCGGGAGGGGTAGATACGCAGTATTTT
CDR3aa: CASSLVLRLAGGVDTQYF

v_gene: TRBV4-2
j_gene: TRBJ2-1
d_gene: .
abundance: .
CDR3nt: TGTGCCAGCAGCCACTCCTACCGGACTCAATTCGATGAGCAGTTCTTC
CDR3aa: CASSHSYRTQFDEQFF

v_gene: TRBV6-1
j_gene: TRBJ1-1
d_gene: .
abundance: .
CDR3nt: TGTGCCAGCAGTCTAACAGAAATGAACACTGAAGCTTTCTTT
CDR3aa: CASSLTEMNTEAFF

v_gene: TRBV4-3
j_gene: TRBJ1-1
d_gene: .
abundance: few
CDR3nt: TGCGCCAGCAGCTCTCAATCGGAGAGGACTGAAGCTTTCTTT
CDR3aa: CASSSQSERTEAFF

v_gene: TRBV5-1
j_gene: TRBJ2-3
d_gene: TRBD1
abundance: .
CDR3nt: TGCGCCAGCAGCTTAACGGCCGGGACAGGGAGCACAGATACGCAGTATTTT
CDR3aa: CASSLTAGTGSTDTQYF

v_gene: TRBV4-2
j_gene: TRBJ2-7
d_gene: TRBD1
abundance: few
CDR3nt: TGTGCCAGCAGCCAAACGTGGAAAACCGAGACAGGGAGTTACGAGCAGTACTTC
CDR3aa: CASSQTWKTETGSYEQYF

v_gene: TRBV5-1
j_gene: TRBJ2-1
d_gene: .
abundance: many
CDR3nt: TGCGCCAGCACCTTCATGGGGGGCAATGAGCAGTTCTTC
CDR3aa: CASTFMGGNEQFF

v_gene: TRBV4-1
j_gene: TRBJ1-5
d_gene: TRBD1
abundance: few
CDR3nt: TGCGCCAGCAGCCACGCGTACTATCAGGGGGTTGAGAACAATCAGCCCCAGCATTTT
CDR3aa: CASSHAYYQGVENNQPQHF

v_gene: TRBV4-2
j_gene: TRBJ2-5
d_gene: TRBD2
abundance: .
CDR3nt: TGTGCCAGCAGCCCGGGACTAGCGGGACCCGCCGTCCAAGAGACCCAGTACTTC
CDR3aa: CASSPGLAGPAVQETQYF